These T cell receptor beta chains were read from a single sample in a study of blood T cell repertoires in COVID-19. Generated by immunoSEQ multiplex PCR, the TCRdb table keeps only in-frame clones and is missing some. This table holds 130,000 to 150,000 clones, more than 75% found once. Sequencing input: peripheral blood. These receptor sequences come from a man older than 75 with acute or convalescent COVID-19. Each CDR3 is given with its conserved first and last residue. Each record gives: J gene, D gene, V gene, clone size, CDR3 DNA, CDR3 protein. A D gene is named only where the DNA matches it firmly. Only part of the rows carry a size: once, few, many, or a class if the clone is expanded.

TRBJ2-1 | TRBD1 | TRBV7-2 | . | TGTGCCAGCAGCTTCGGACAGGGAATATACAATGAGCAGTTCTTC | CASSFGQGIYNEQFF
TRBJ2-1 | TRBD2 | TRBV2 | . | TGTGCCAGCAGTTTCGGACTAGCGGGAGCCTTTGAGCAGTTCTTC | CASSFGLAGAFEQFF
TRBJ1-4 | TRBD1 | TRBV3-1/TRBV3-2 | . | TGTGCCAGCAGCCGCGGGACAGATTTCTATGAAAAACTGTTTTTT | CASSRGTDFYEKLFF
TRBJ2-7 | . | TRBV6-5 | . | TGTGCCAGCCTTAACTCCTACGAGCAGTACTTC | CASLNSYEQYF
TRBJ1-3 | . | TRBV9 | . | TGTGCCAGCAGCGTAGAAGGGAGGGCTGGAAACACCATATATTTT | CASSVEGRAGNTIYF
TRBJ1-2 | . | TRBV11-2 | . | TGTGCCAGCAGCTTGGCGGGCAAAATTCTTGGCTACACCTTC | CASSLAGKILGYTF
TRBJ2-7 | TRBD1 | TRBV2 | . | TGTGCCAGCAAAGAGAGGGTACAGGGGGCCTACGAGCAGTACTTC | CASKERVQGAYEQYF
TRBJ2-3 | . | TRBV7-2 | . | TGTGCCAGCAGCTCGGGAGACACAGATACGCAGTATTTT | CASSSGDTDTQYF
TRBJ2-2 | TRBD1 | TRBV5-1 | few | TGCGCCAGCAGCTCCCTTGGGGGACAGGGGCAACCAACGAACACCGGGGAGCTGTTTTTT | CASSSLGGQGQPTNTGELFF
TRBJ2-7 | TRBD2 | TRBV7-8 | . | TGTGCCAGCAGCTTAGGGTTCGGCGGGAGCTACGAGCAGTACTTC | CASSLGFGGSYEQYF
TRBJ2-2 | TRBD1 | TRBV5-1 | once | TGCGCCAGCAGCACGCAACAGGGGGCGGGCGGGGAGCTGTTTTTT | CASSTQQGAGGELFF
TRBJ2-7 | . | TRBV5-1 | once | TGCGCCAGCAGCGGGGACATTGGAGTTGCCGAGCAGTACTTC | CASSGDIGVAEQYF
TRBJ2-1 | TRBD2 | TRBV7-2 | . | TGTGCCAGCAGCCAGGGAGCGGGGAGCTCCTACAATGAGCAGTTCTTC | CASSQGAGSSYNEQFF
TRBJ2-2 | TRBD2 | TRBV3-1/TRBV3-2 | . | TGTGCCAGCAGCCGACTAGCGGGAACCGGGGAGCTGTTTTTT | CASSRLAGTGELFF
TRBJ2-1 | TRBD2 | TRBV7-3 | . | TGTGCCAGCAGCTTAATGGGGGGACTACCCTCGGATGAGCAGTTCTTC | CASSLMGGLPSDEQFF
TRBJ2-3 | TRBD2 | TRBV7-8 | . | TGTGCCAGCAGCCCCCGTATGAGCGGGGGGGCAGGCACAGATACGCAGTATTTT | CASSPRMSGGAGTDTQYF
TRBJ1-2 | . | TRBV28 | few | TGTGCCAGCAGTTTACTCCCTGAGAACTATGGCTACACCTTC | CASSLLPENYGYTF
TRBJ1-1 | . | TRBV6-5 | . | TGTGCCAGCAGCGAGGGCATTCCCACTGAAGCTTTCTTT | CASSEGIPTEAFF
TRBJ2-7 | . | TRBV27 | . | TGTGCCAGCAGTTGGACAGCCAGCTCCTACGAGCAGTACTTC | CASSWTASSYEQYF
TRBJ1-2 | . | TRBV4-1 | . | TGCGCCAGCAGCCATCGACGGGATGGCTACACCTTC | CASSHRRDGYTF
TRBJ1-4 | TRBD1 | TRBV6-5 | . | TGTGCCAGCAGGGCGGAGACAGGGAACCTAAAAAAACTGTTTTTT | CASRAETGNLKKLFF
TRBJ1-2 | . | TRBV6-6 | . | TGTGCCAGCAGTTACCGGGATGGCTACACCTTC | CASSYRDGYTF
TRBJ1-2 | . | TRBV20-1 | . | TGCAGTGCTAGGACAGGCTATGGCTACACCTTC | CSARTGYGYTF
TRBJ1-6 | . | TRBV3-1/TRBV3-2 | . | TGTGCCAGCACGAGGCTCGATTCACCCCTCCACTTT | CASTRLDSPLHF
TRBJ2-2 | TRBD2 | TRBV6-4 | . | TGTGCCAGCAGGGGACTAGCGGGGGGTCTTGGGAACACCGGGGAGCTGTTTTTT | CASRGLAGGLGNTGELFF
TRBJ2-5 | TRBD2 | TRBV27 | . | TGTGCCAGCAGTTTCGGTAGCGGGAGGGGGGAGACCCAGTACTTC | CASSFGSGRGETQYF
TRBJ2-7 | . | TRBV30 | . | TGTGCCTGGAGTGTACACGCAGACGAGCAGTACTTC | CAWSVHADEQYF
TRBJ1-6 | TRBD1 | TRBV7-2 | . | TGTGCCAGCAGCGTAACAGGGGGCGTTAATTCACCCCTCCACTTT | CASSVTGGVNSPLHF
TRBJ2-1 | TRBD2 | TRBV3-1/TRBV3-2 | . | TGTGCCAGCAGCCAAGTATCAGGGACTAGCGGGAGTAGTGAGCAGTTCTTC | CASSQVSGTSGSSEQFF
TRBJ1-2 | . | TRBV6-1 | . | TGTGCCAGCAGTGAAAGCGCAGGGTATGGCTACACCTTC | CASSESAGYGYTF
TRBJ1-1 | . | TRBV3-1/TRBV3-2 | . | TGTGCCAGCAGCCAAGGAAGGGTGGGGAGCACTGAAGCTTTCTTT | CASSQGRVGSTEAFF
TRBJ2-1 | TRBD2 | TRBV3-1/TRBV3-2 | . | TGTGCCAGCAGCCAAGAGCGGCTAGCGGGACTCAATGAGCAGTTCTTC | CASSQERLAGLNEQFF
TRBJ1-5 | TRBD1 | TRBV27 | . | TGTGCCAGCAGCCTAGGGACAGGGGTCAGCAATCAGCCCCAGCATTTT | CASSLGTGVSNQPQHF
TRBJ1-3 | TRBD1 | TRBV18 | . | TGTGCCAGCTCACCACCGGGACAGGGTTCTGGAAACACCATATATTTT | CASSPPGQGSGNTIYF
TRBJ2-3 | TRBD1 | TRBV24-1 | . | TGTGCCACCAGTGCCGGGGGACAGGGGACGGGAGATACGCAGTATTTT | CATSAGGQGTGDTQYF
TRBJ2-3 | . | TRBV21-1 | . | TGTGCCAGCCGGGGGGGACAGGGGTTAGCGGGAGGGAGCACAGATACGCAGTATTTT | CASRGGQGLAGGSTDTQYF
TRBJ2-7 | . | TRBV27 | few | TGTGCCAGCAGGGCCCAAAGCTCCTACGAGCAGTACTTC | CASRAQSSYEQYF
TRBJ1-5 | . | TRBV9 | . | TGTGCCAGCGATCGAGGGGGTGCTGGGCCCCAGCATTTT | CASDRGGAGPQHF
TRBJ2-1 | . | TRBV7-2 | . | TGTGCCAGCAGCTTAGATGGCGGTAGCTCCTACAATGAGCAGTTCTTC | CASSLDGGSSYNEQFF
TRBJ2-5 | . | TRBV7-8 | . | TGTGCCAGCAGCTTAGATGGTAGCGACCAAGAGACCCAGTACTTC | CASSLDGSDQETQYF
TRBJ2-2 | TRBD1 | TRBV7-9 | . | TGTGCCAGCAGCTTAGGGGACAGGGGAACCCTGTCCGGGGAGCTGTTTTTT | CASSLGDRGTLSGELFF
TRBJ2-3 | . | TRBV29-1 | . | TGCAGCGTCCGTAGGGGGGACAGATTGGGCACAGATACGCAGTATTTT | CSVRRGDRLGTDTQYF
TRBJ2-1 | . | TRBV18 | . | TGTGCCAGCTCACCAAGCGTGGACAATGAGCAGTTCTTC | CASSPSVDNEQFF
TRBJ1-6 | . | TRBV11-2 | . | TGTGCCAGCAGCTTAAATAACATAGGTGCGGATAATTCACCCCTCCACTTT | CASSLNNIGADNSPLHF
TRBJ2-3 | TRBD2 | TRBV10-3 | . | TGTGCCATCAGTGAGGGGGTCTGGGCTAGCGGGAGCGGCACAGATACGCAGTATTTT | CAISEGVWASGSGTDTQYF
TRBJ1-3 | . | TRBV28 | . | TGTGCCAGCACTTCCCTTCCGGGGGACTCTGGAAACACCATATATTTT | CASTSLPGDSGNTIYF
TRBJ1-2 | . | TRBV28 | . | TGTGCCAGCAGTTTACAGACAGACTATGGCTACACCTTC | CASSLQTDYGYTF
TRBJ2-1 | TRBD2 | TRBV5-4 | . | TGTGCCAGCAGCTTTGACCGCGGGAGGGCGAATGAGCAGTTCTTC | CASSFDRGRANEQFF
TRBJ2-2 | . | TRBV14 | . | TGTGCCAGCAGCCAACTCCCCACCGGGGAGCTGTTTTTT | CASSQLPTGELFF
TRBJ1-1 | . | TRBV10-2 | . | TGCGCCAGCAGTGACCCGACGGGAAGGAACACTGAAGCTTTCTTT | CASSDPTGRNTEAFF
TRBJ1-6 | . | TRBV27 | . | TGTGCCAGCAGTTTATTGGCGGCGGGAGATTCACCCCTCCACTTT | CASSLLAAGDSPLHF